These 19 T cell receptor beta chains share one sample of origin, sequenced in a study of cytomegalovirus exposure and HLA in healthy donors. Primers: 60 Vbeta forward and 13 Jbeta reverse. Here immunoSEQ multiplex PCR was the method, and the copy in TCRdb shows in-frame clones only, minus some. Of under 200,000 clones in the sample, 75% to 85% were seen once. Sequencing input: PBMCs. Receptors were obtained from a girl aged 2-10 years in good health and CMV-seropositive.

This chain connects TRBV19 to TRBJ2-1, with 10 bases aligning to TRBD2. The CDR3 runs 17 residues. CDR1 and CDR2 (germline): LNHDA, SQIVND (reference sequence). V gave up 4 bases and J gave up 1 base; unmatched junction bases: 7. DNA of the CDR3: TGTGCCAGTAGTACTAGCGGGAGACCTCTTTCCTACAATGAGCAGTTCTTC. It encodes CASSTSGRPLSYNEQFF. The variable domain in full, with the rest retrieved from reference TRBV19 and TRBJ2-1, is DGGITQSPKYLFRKEGQNVTLSCEQNLNHDAMYWYRQDPGQGLRLIYYSQIVNDFQKGDIAEGYSVSREKKESFPLTVTSAQKNPTAFYLCASSTSGRPLSYNEQFFGPGTRLTVL.

This CDR3 reads CAWSPGDPYEQYF. The CDR3 DNA reads as TGTGCCTGGAGTCCAGGCGACCCCTACGAGCAGTACTTC. The V call is TRBV30, the J call TRBJ2-7; D gene uncertain. CDR3 size: 13 residues. CDR1 and CDR2 from the germline V gene are GTSNPN and SVGIG (reference sequence). Trimming left V 2 bases short and J 2 bases short, with 10 bases between.

This chain uses TRBV18 with TRBJ2-7, with TRBD1 matching 9 bases. The CDR3 sequence is 15 residues long. V dropped 4 bases and J dropped 5; count of bases not matched to a gene: 9. Germline loops: CDR1 KGHSH, CDR2 LQKENI. For the CDR3, the DNA is TGTGCCAGCTCACAGGGGACAGGGTTTCTACACGAGCAGTACTTC. This sequence encodes CASSQGTGFLHEQYF.

The DNA for the CDR3 is TGTGCCACCAGCTTAGACCCCGGGGTCATCCTGGGAGGCTACACCTTC. It encodes CATSLDPGVILGGYTF. V and J are TRBV15 and TRBJ1-2; D is unresolved. V shed 5 bases and J shed 8 bases, with 24 bases lying between them. Germline lookup yields CDR1 LNHNV and CDR2 YYDKDF (reference sequence). The CDR3 has 16 amino acids. The complete variable domain, with remaining parts taken from reference TRBV15 and TRBJ1-2, reads DAMVIQNPRYQVTQFGKPVTLSCSQTLNHNVMYWYQQKSSQAPKLLFHYYDKDFNNEADTPDNFQSRRPNTSFCFLDIRSPGLGDTAMYLCATSLDPGVILGGYTFGSGTRLTVV.

The chain joins TRBV28 to TRBJ1-1, with D possibly TRBD1 on 6 matching bases. The V gene lost 5 bases and the J gene lost 5 bases, with 15 bases spanning the gap. The CDR3 has 14 residues. The germline V gene encodes CDR1 MDHEN and CDR2 SYDVKM. Here the CDR3 reads CASSRQDRRTEAFF. The CDR3, as DNA: TGTGCCAGCAGTCGACAGGATCGGAGGACTGAAGCTTTCTTT.

The chain uses TRBV10-1 and TRBJ2-1, with 11 bases aligning to TRBD2. Trimming cost V 2 bases and J 8 bases; bases outside gene matches: 17. CDR1 and CDR2 from the germline V gene are WNHNN and SYGVQD (reference sequence). The CDR3 covers 19 residues. This CDR3 is CASSETPPGTSGGLDEQFF. The DNA for the CDR3 is TGCGCCAGCAGTGAGACCCCTCCCGGGACTAGCGGAGGCCTCGATGAGCAGTTCTTC.

J is TRBJ2-7 and V is TRBV11-3; 7 bases are shared with TRBD1. The germline CDR1 and CDR2 sequences are SGHNT and YENEEA. V was pared by 5 bases and J by 3 bases, with 4 bases of the junction left unmatched. This CDR3 is built from 13 residues. The CDR3 here is CASSRRDSYEQYF. For the CDR3, the DNA is TGTGCCAGCAGCCGCCGGGACAGCTACGAGCAGTACTTC.

The chain recombines TRBV7-9 with TRBJ2-7, with D perhaps TRBD1 (5 bases). Trimming cost V 5 bases and J 10 bases, with 15 bases left between them. This CDR3 region has 12 residues. CDR1 and CDR2 from the germline V gene are SEHNR and FQNEAQ (reference sequence). The CDR3 coding sequence is TGTGCCAGCAGCCCCCTAGGGGAATCACAGTACTTC. This encodes CASSPLGESQYF.

This chain joins TRBV27 and TRBJ2-1; 15 bases fit TRBD2. This CDR3 has 17 amino acids. The ends lost 7 bases at V and 6 bases at J; junction bases unmatched: 10. Germline assignment: CDR1 MNHEY and CDR2 SMNVEV (reference sequence). For the CDR3, the DNA is TGTGCCAGCAAAGCGGCAGGACTAGCGGGAGGGCCCAATGAGCAGTTCTTC. Protein: CASKAAGLAGGPNEQFF.

The chain combines TRBV28 with TRBJ2-5, with 12 bases that match TRBD1. J was trimmed by 5 bases and V by 7 bases; bases with no gene match: 17. There are 18 residues in the CDR3. Germline V CDR1 and CDR2: MDHEN, SYDVKM. The CDR3 DNA follows: TGTGCCAGCACCGAGTTCGGGGGGACAGGGGGCTTTGGGGAGACCCAGTACTTC. Translating it yields CASTEFGGTGGFGETQYF.

The chain is built from TRBV7-9 and TRBJ2-2; 9 bases agree with TRBD1. J was trimmed by 6 bases and V by 11 bases; bases with no gene match: 16. The CDR3 covers 16 residues. CDR1 is SEHNR, CDR2 FQNEAQ, per germline (reference sequence). CDR3 sequence: CACTPPGQGRAGELFF. The CDR3 region has the DNA TGTGCCTGCACCCCCCCCGGACAGGGGAGGGCCGGGGAGCTGTTTTTT.

This clone appeared a single time. The chain couples TRBV2 to TRBJ2-2; D is possibly TRBD2 (6 bases). The V end lost 0 bases, the J end lost 2 bases, and 13 bases lay between the germline ends. Looked up from germline, CDR1 is SNHLY and CDR2 is FYNNEI. CDR3 size: 17 residues. The CDR3 DNA reads TGTGCCAGCAGTGAAGCGGGACTTCTTACTAACACCGGGGAGCTGTTTTTT. This translates into CASSEAGLLTNTGELFF.

The V call is TRBV6-5, the J call TRBJ2-1, with TRBD2 matching 13 bases. Germline CDR1 reads MNHEY; CDR2 reads SVGAGI. With 9 bases clipped from V and 8 bases from J, the junction kept 4 bases outside the gene matches. CDR3 length: 13 residues. The CDR3 here is CASGTSGTDEQFF. Here the CDR3 DNA reads TGTGCCAGTGGGACTAGCGGGACGGATGAGCAGTTCTTC.

V and J are TRBV13 and TRBJ2-1; tentative D call: TRBD1 (5 bases). The CDR3 loop spans 15 amino acids. The ends were cut back, 5 bases at V and 0 bases at J, with 11 bases in the middle. Germline V gene data show CDR1 as PRHDT and CDR2 as FYEKMQ (reference sequence). The CDR3 protein is CASSGGQDSYNEQFF. DNA of the CDR3: TGTGCCAGCAGCGGCGGACAAGACTCCTACAATGAGCAGTTCTTC.

This clone was detected a few times. This rearrangement joins TRBV4-1 to TRBJ2-5; 10 bases map to TRBD2. The V and J ends lost 2 bases and 1 base, in that order; junction bases with no gene match: 1. The CDR3 consists of 15 residues. The germline V gene has CDR1 MGHRA and CDR2 YSYEKL. Here the CDR3 DNA reads TGCGCCAGCAGCCAACTAGCGGGGGTCCAAGAGACCCAGTACTTC. This codes for CASSQLAGVQETQYF.

The chain joins TRBV6-1 to TRBJ1-5, with a weak D call TRBD1 (6 bases). This CDR3 has 13 residues. V was shortened by 4 bases and J by 2 bases, with 6 bases between the two germline ends. Germline V gene data show CDR1 as MNHNS and CDR2 as SASEGT. In DNA form, the CDR3 reads TGTGCCAGCAGTGCAGGGGGCAATCAGCCCCAGCATTTT. Translation: CASSAGGNQPQHF.

The rearrangement joins TRBV30 to TRBJ1-4; perhaps TRBD1 as D (5 bases). V lost 5 bases to trimming and J lost 8 bases, with 12 bases between them. CDR3 length equals 12 residues. CDR1 and CDR2 (germline): GTSNPN, SVGIG (reference sequence). The CDR3 DNA is TGTGCCTGGCGGGGGACGCAGGAAAAACTGTTTTTT. Encoded protein: CAWRGTQEKLFF. Filled out from reference TRBV30 and TRBJ1-4, the complete variable domain reads SQTIHQWPATLVQPVGSPLSLECTVEGTSNPNLYWYRQAAGRGLQLLFYSVGIGQISSEVPQNLSASRPQDRQFILSSKKLLLSDSGFYLCAWRGTQEKLFFGSGTQLSVL.

This chain links TRBV4-2 with TRBJ2-1; D possibly corresponds to TRBD2 (6 bases). Germline assignment: CDR1 LGHNA and CDR2 YNFKEQ. There are 15 residues in the CDR3. The ends were cut back, 4 bases at V and 0 bases at J, with 10 bases in the middle. CDR3 nucleotide sequence: TGTGCCAGCAGCCGACGACTAGACTCCTACAATGAGCAGTTCTTC. Encoded protein: CASSRRLDSYNEQFF.

The V call is TRBV30, the J call TRBJ2-3; 10 bases map to TRBD2. This CDR3 is 15 amino acids long. The ends lost 0 bases at V and 3 bases at J; junction bases unmatched: 3. The germline CDR1 and CDR2 sequences are GTSNPN and SVGIG (reference sequence). CDR3 sequence: CAWSVSGRLTDTQYF. CDR3 bases: TGTGCCTGGAGTGTTAGCGGGAGGCTGACAGATACGCAGTATTTT. The full variable domain, its missing parts supplied by reference TRBV30 and TRBJ2-3, is SQTIHQWPATLVQPVGSPLSLECTVEGTSNPNLYWYRQAAGRGLQLLFYSVGIGQISSEVPQNLSASRPQDRQFILSSKKLLLSDSGFYLCAWSVSGRLTDTQYFGPGTRLTVL.